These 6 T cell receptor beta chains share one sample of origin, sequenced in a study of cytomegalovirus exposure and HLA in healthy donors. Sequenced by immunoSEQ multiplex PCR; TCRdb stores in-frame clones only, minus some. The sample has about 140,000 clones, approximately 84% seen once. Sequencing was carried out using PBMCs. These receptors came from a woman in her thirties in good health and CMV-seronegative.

The CDR3 is CASSLLAGYEQYF. For the CDR3, the DNA is TGCGCCAGCAGCTTGTTGGCAGGTTACGAGCAGTACTTC. The rearrangement joins TRBV5-1 to TRBJ2-7, with D hard to call. The CDR3 is 13 amino acids. Between the trimmed V and J ends, which lost 1 base and 4 bases, there was a span of 9 bases. Germline CDR1 reads SGHRS; CDR2 reads YFSETQ.

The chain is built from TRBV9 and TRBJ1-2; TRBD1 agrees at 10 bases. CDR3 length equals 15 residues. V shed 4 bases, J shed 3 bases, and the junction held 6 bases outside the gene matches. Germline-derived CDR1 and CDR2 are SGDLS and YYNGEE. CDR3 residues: CASSLDRGGYYGYTF. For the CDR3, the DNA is TGTGCCAGCAGCCTGGACAGGGGGGGCTACTATGGCTACACCTTC.

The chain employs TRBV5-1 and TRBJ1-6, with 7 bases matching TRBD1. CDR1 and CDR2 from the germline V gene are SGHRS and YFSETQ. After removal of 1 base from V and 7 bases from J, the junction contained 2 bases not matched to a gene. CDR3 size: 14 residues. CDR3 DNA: TGCGCCAGCAGCTTGACAGGGGCAAATTCACCCCTCCACTTT. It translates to CASSLTGANSPLHF.

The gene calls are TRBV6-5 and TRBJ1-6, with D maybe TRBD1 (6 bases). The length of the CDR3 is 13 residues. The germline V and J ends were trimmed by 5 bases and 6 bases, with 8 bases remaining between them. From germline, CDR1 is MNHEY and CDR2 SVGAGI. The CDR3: CASSRQVNSPLHF. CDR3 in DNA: TGTGCCAGCAGTCGACAGGTTAATTCACCCCTCCACTTT.

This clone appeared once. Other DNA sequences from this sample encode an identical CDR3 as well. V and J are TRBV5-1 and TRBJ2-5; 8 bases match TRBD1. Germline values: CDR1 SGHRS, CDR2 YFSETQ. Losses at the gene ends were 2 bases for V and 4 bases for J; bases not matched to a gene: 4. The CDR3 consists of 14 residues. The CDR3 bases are TGCGCCAGCAGCTTAGGACAGGGACGAGAGACCCAGTACTTC. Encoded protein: CASSLGQGRETQYF.

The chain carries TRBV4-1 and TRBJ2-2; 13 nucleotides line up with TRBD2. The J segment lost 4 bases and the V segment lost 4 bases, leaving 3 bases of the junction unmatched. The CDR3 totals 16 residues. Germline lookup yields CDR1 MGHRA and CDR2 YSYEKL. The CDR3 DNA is TGCGCCAGCAGCCGGACTAGCGGGGGCCCCACCGGGGAGCTGTTTTTT. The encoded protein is CASSRTSGGPTGELFF.